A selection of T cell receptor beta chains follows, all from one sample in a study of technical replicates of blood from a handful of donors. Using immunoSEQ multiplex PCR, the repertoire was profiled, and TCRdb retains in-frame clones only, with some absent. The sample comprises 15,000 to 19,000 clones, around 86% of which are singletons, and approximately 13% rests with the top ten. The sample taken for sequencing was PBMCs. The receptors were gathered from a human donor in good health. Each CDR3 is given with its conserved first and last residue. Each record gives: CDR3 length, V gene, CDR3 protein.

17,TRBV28,CASSLTSYRAPRGEQYF
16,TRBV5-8,CASSLFSGLEYETQYF
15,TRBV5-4,CASSIRQSGGHEQFF
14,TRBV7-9,CASSRDRGNQPQHF
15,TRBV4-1,CASSRQGEGYEKLFF
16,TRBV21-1,CASSKGGTGGRDIQYF
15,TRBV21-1,CASSKGSHSNQPQHF
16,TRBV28,CASSTTGGANTGELFF
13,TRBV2,CASSGDIPQAQHF
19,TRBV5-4,CASSSGSPRLAGGGNIQYF
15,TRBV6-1,CASRATGGLHNEQFF
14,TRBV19,CASRTSGRSGEQYF
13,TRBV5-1,CASSSAATGELFF
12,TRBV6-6,CASTNGGTEAFF
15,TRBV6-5,CASSYSRGLGEKLFF
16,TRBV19,CASSSGLAGDHGELFF
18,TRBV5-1,CASSLGASGSSNTGELFF
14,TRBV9,CASSVVVEVTEAFF
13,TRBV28,CASSLLQGIGAFF
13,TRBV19,CASSGTAQETQYF
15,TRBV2,CASSVKGPPGGTQYF
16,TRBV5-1,CASGEGASGTYNEQFF
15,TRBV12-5,CASGQGLAGGGIQYF
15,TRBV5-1,CASSLDVQSNQPQHF
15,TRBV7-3,CASSLPGQVLDEQFF
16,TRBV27,CASSFGWRERADTQYF
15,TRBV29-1,CSVEDLRGAYTEAFF
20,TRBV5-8,CASSPPGTPLLRSGANVLTF